What follows describes a single T cell receptor beta chain. The germline V gene encodes CDR1 SGHTS and CDR2 YDEGEE. The CDR3 sequence is 16 residues long. This sample is part of a study of T cells expressing NK-cell markers. TCRdb reprocessed the 5' RACE reads and keeps a single row for each CDR3 protein, giving no DNA. The repertoire table contains approximately 170,000 distinct CDR3 sequences. Sequencing was performed on blood T cells: a sorted CD56 or NKG2C T cell subset, CD4+ or CD8+ T cells, or bulk PBMC T cells (not recorded which). The chain joins TRBV5-8 to TRBJ2-5; lacking DNA, the TRBD2 call made by TCRdb goes unchecked. This sequence originates from a man aged 18 to 69 in good health. The CDR3 sequence: CASSLWQGGRGETQYF.